This TCR beta chain was documented in a study of blood T cell repertoires in COVID-19. Overall study context: From the United States, Italy and Spain came samples of acute and convalescent COVID-19.

The CDR3 is made up of 12 amino acids. Trimming took 3 bases from V and 12 from J, leaving 12 bases between them. Original processing methods: Reference gene primers were amplified, and this amplification served to estimate nucleated cell counts. TCRdb keeps only in-frame clones here, not all; method: immunoSEQ multiplex PCR. V and J calls plus clone size are reproduced from that table; the DNA served to infer D and trimming. The data show 110,000 or so clones, roughly 90% seen once. Material: peripheral blood. This sequence joins TRBV12-3 or TRBV12-4 and TRBJ2-1; tentatively, D is TRBD1 (5 bases). The receptor comes from a woman between 70 and 85 years old who had recovered from COVID-19. CDR3 nucleotides: TGTGCCAGCAGTTTCAGGGCTGGTGCGCAGTTCTTC. Residues: CASSFRAGAQFF.